This TCR beta chain originates from a study of cytomegalovirus exposure and HLA in healthy donors. PCR was performed using 60 Vbeta and 13 Jbeta primers. TCRdb's copy holds only in-frame clones and misses some; the assay was immunoSEQ multiplex PCR. Here the sample spans about 180,000 clones, approximately 73% being singletons. This clone was seen a handful of times. Trimming took 8 bases from V and 6 from J, leaving 23 bases between them. The length of the CDR3 is 16 residues. Germline V gene lookup returns CDR1 LNHDA and CDR2 SQIVND (reference sequence). Source material: PBMCs. The chain uses TRBV19 and TRBJ1-3, with unresolved D. This TCR was sampled from a woman in her twenties or thirties in good health and CMV-seropositive. The CDR3 nucleotides read TGTGCCAGTCACCCCCCGGCGGGAGCGGCGGTAAACACCATATATTTT. It yields the protein CASHPPAGAAVNTIYF.